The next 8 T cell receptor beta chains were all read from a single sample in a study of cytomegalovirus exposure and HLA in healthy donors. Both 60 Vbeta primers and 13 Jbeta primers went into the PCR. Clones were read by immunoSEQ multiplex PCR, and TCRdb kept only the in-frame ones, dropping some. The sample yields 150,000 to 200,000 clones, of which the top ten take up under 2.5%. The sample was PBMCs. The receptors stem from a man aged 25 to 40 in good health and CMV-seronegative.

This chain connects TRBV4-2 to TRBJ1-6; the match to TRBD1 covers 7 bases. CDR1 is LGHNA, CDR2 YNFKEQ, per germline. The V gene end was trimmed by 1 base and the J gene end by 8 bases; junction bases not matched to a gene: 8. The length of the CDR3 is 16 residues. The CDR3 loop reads CASSQVPGTDHSPLHF. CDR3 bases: TGTGCCAGCAGCCAAGTCCCCGGGACAGACCATTCACCCCTCCACTTT.

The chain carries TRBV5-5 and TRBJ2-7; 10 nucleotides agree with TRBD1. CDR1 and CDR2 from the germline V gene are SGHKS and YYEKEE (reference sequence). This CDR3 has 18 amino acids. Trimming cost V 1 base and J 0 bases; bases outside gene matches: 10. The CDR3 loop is CASSLMDRGFRSSYEQYF. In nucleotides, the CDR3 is TGTGCCAGCAGCTTGATGGACAGGGGGTTTCGGAGCTCCTACGAGCAGTACTTC. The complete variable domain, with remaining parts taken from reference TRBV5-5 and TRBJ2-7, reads DAGVTQSPTHLIKTRGQQVTLRCSPISGHKSVSWYQQVLGQGPQFIFQYYEKEERGRGNFPDRFSARQFPNYSSELNVNALLLGDSALYLCASSLMDRGFRSSYEQYFGPGTRLTVT.

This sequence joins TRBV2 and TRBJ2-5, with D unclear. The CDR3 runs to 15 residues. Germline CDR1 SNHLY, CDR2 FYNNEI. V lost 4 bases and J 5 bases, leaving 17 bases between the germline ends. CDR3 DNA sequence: TGTGCCAGCAGTGGGAGAGTAGCCGTGCAGGAGACCCAGTACTTC. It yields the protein CASSGRVAVQETQYF.

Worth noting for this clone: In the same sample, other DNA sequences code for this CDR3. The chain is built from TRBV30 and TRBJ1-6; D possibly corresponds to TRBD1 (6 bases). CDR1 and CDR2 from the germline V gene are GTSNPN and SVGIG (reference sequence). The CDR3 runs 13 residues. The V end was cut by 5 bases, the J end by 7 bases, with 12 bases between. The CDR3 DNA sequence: TGTGCCTGGGAAGGACAGCCGAATTCACCCCTCCACTTT. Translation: CAWEGQPNSPLHF.

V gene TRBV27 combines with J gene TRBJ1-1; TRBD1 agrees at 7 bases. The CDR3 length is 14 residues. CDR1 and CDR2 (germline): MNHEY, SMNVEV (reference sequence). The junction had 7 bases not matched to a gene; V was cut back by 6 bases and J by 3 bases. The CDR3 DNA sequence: TGTGCCAGCAGACGGGACAGTCTATACACTGAAGCTTTCTTT. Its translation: CASRRDSLYTEAFF.

The CDR3 protein is CAWSYQGAQPQHF. The CDR3 DNA follows: TGTGCCTGGAGTTACCAGGGTGCACAGCCCCAGCATTTT. This chain connects TRBV30 to TRBJ1-5; a weak D match, TRBD1 (5 bases). The CDR3 extends over 13 amino acids. Germline CDR1 GTSNPN, CDR2 SVGIG (reference sequence). V lost 2 bases to trimming and J lost 7 bases, with 12 bases between them.

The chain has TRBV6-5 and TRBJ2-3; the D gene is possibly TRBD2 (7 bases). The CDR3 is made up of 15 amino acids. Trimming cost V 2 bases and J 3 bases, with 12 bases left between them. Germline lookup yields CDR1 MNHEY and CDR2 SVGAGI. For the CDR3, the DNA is TGTGCCAGCAGTTACCGGGGGGCGCGGACAGATACGCAGTATTTT. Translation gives CASSYRGARTDTQYF.

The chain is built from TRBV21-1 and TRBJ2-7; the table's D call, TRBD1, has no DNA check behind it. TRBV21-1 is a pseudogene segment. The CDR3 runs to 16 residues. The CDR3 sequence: CASSKGSPGWSYEQYF. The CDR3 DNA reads TGTGCCAGCAGCAAAGGGTCCCCAGGGTGGAGCTACGAGCAGTACTTC.